Listed here are 15 T cell receptor beta chains from one sample, sequenced in a study of blood T cell repertoires in COVID-19. Clones were sequenced by immunoSEQ multiplex PCR, and TCRdb holds only the in-frame ones, with some missing. The table records hundreds of thousands of clones, around 89% of them present only once. Sequenced material: peripheral blood. The receptors come from a woman aged 40 to 50 who had recovered from COVID-19.

This chain uses TRBV19 with TRBJ2-7; D is possibly TRBD2 (7 bases). The germline CDR1 and CDR2 sequences are LNHDA and SQIVND (reference sequence). CDR3 size: 16 residues. The germline V and J ends were trimmed by 2 bases and 2 bases, with 16 bases remaining between them. CDR3: CASSISSRGGAYEQYF. DNA of the CDR3: TGTGCCAGTAGTATATCCTCGAGAGGGGGGGCCTACGAGCAGTACTTC. Together with reference TRBV19 and TRBJ2-7, the CDR3 gives the full variable domain: DGGITQSPKYLFRKEGQNVTLSCEQNLNHDAMYWYRQDPGQGLRLIYYSQIVNDFQKGDIAEGYSVSREKKESFPLTVTSAQKNPTAFYLCASSISSRGGAYEQYFGPGTRLTVT.

The chain couples TRBV18 to TRBJ2-5, with D perhaps matching TRBD2 (6 bases). Trimming stripped 1 base from V and 2 bases from J, with 14 bases between. Germline V gene sequence: CDR1 KGHSH, CDR2 LQKENI. The CDR3 length is 16 residues. The chain's CDR3 is CASSPRRVTPQETQYF. The CDR3, as DNA: TGTGCCAGCTCACCACGGAGGGTTACCCCTCAAGAGACCCAGTACTTC.

CDR3 loop: CASRRREGGQKETQYF. The DNA of the CDR3 is TGTGCCAGCCGCAGGCGGGAGGGGGGACAAAAAGAGACCCAGTACTTC. The genes are TRBV11-3 and TRBJ2-5; 9 bases fit TRBD2. The CDR3 runs 16 residues. Losses at the gene ends were 8 bases for V and 3 bases for J; bases not matched to a gene: 13. From germline, CDR1 is SGHNT and CDR2 YENEEA.

The chain has TRBV7-3 and TRBJ1-2, with 7 nucleotides matching TRBD1. The CDR3 runs to 14 residues. J lost 7 bases, V lost 0 bases, and 5 bases had no gene match. Per germline, CDR1 SGHTA and CDR2 FQGTGA. The CDR3, as DNA: TGTGCCAGCAGCTTAACGACAGGGACGGGTGGCTACACCTTC. Protein: CASSLTTGTGGYTF.

This chain joins TRBV30 and TRBJ2-2; 9 nucleotides line up with TRBD2. The CDR3 runs to 13 residues. Germline V lookup: CDR1 GTSNPN, CDR2 SVGIG (reference sequence). The trim removed 5 bases at V and 6 bases at J, leaving 4 bases unmatched. CDR3 sequence reads: CAWRSSGAGELFF. DNA of the CDR3: TGTGCCTGGCGATCTAGCGGGGCCGGGGAGCTGTTTTTT. Together with reference TRBV30 and TRBJ2-2, the CDR3 gives the full variable domain: SQTIHQWPATLVQPVGSPLSLECTVEGTSNPNLYWYRQAAGRGLQLLFYSVGIGQISSEVPQNLSASRPQDRQFILSSKKLLLSDSGFYLCAWRSSGAGELFFGEGSRLTVL.

This clone was seen a single time. The chain has TRBV5-3 and TRBJ2-7, with TRBD2 as a possible D gene (7 bases). TRBV5-3 is an ORF; its function is uncertain. V shed 5 bases and J shed 2 bases, with 8 bases lying between them. CDR3 size: 12 residues. DNA of the CDR3: TGTGCCAGAAGGGGGGGGCCCTACGAGCAGTACGTC. Residues: CARRGGPYEQYV.

This rearrangement joins TRBV30 to TRBJ2-3; weak D call: TRBD2 (6 bases). Per the germline V gene, CDR1 is GTSNPN and CDR2 is SVGIG (reference sequence). Trimming shortened V by 0 bases and J by 0 bases, and 13 bases separated the two germline ends. The CDR3 length is 16 residues. CDR3 DNA sequence: TGTGCCTGGAGTGTAGGCTGGACTATGAGCACAGATACGCAGTATTTT. Encoded protein: CAWSVGWTMSTDTQYF.

The rearrangement links TRBV3-1 (or the pseudogene TRBV3-2) to TRBJ2-3; 9 nucleotides match TRBD2. The CDR3 totals 17 residues. V lost 3 bases, J lost 3 bases, and 10 bases stayed unmatched. The germline gives CDR1 LGHDT, CDR2 YNNKEL (reference sequence). In nucleotides, the CDR3 is TGTGCCAGCAGCCAGACCCTAGCGGGATCCTTAACAGATACGCAGTATTTT. Translating gives CASSQTLAGSLTDTQYF.

J is TRBJ1-1 and V is TRBV3-1 (or the pseudogene TRBV3-2); D gene ambiguous. The CDR3 loop spans 13 amino acids. The germline V gene encodes CDR1 LGHDT and CDR2 YNNKEL (reference sequence). V was trimmed by 4 bases and J by 0 bases, leaving 6 bases between them. The CDR3 DNA sequence: TGTGCCAGCAGCCCGTTTTTGAACACTGAAGCTTTCTTT. Amino acid sequence: CASSPFLNTEAFF.

The V and J genes are TRBV10-3 and TRBJ2-6; D might be TRBD2 (5 bases). Germline CDR1 and CDR2: ENHRY and SYGVKD. The length of the CDR3 is 18 residues. V lost 2 bases, J lost 0 bases, and 14 bases lay in between. The chain's CDR3 is CAISEGAASGSGANVLTF. The DNA of the CDR3 is TGTGCCATCAGTGAGGGAGCGGCCTCGGGCTCTGGGGCCAACGTCCTGACTTTC.

The chain links TRBV2 to TRBJ1-1; a possible D gene is TRBD1 (5 bases). Germline V gene data show CDR1 as SNHLY and CDR2 as FYNNEI. Trimming left V 6 bases short and J 3 bases short, with 11 bases between. There are 13 residues in the CDR3. The CDR3, as DNA: TGTGCCAGCAGGGGGGGATGGGACACTGAAGCTTTCTTT. Protein sequence: CASRGGWDTEAFF.

The chain links TRBV7-9 to TRBJ2-3, with 9 bases identical to TRBD2. Germline V gene lookup returns CDR1 SEHNR and CDR2 FQNEAQ (reference sequence). V lost 4 bases and J lost 8; bases outside the gene matches: 13. The CDR3 is made up of 16 amino acids. CDR3 in amino acids: CASSSPSSGNGGTQYF. In DNA, the CDR3 is TGTGCCAGCAGCTCACCCTCTAGCGGGAACGGGGGTACGCAGTATTTT.

The chain is built from TRBV3-1 (or the pseudogene TRBV3-2) and TRBJ1-2; TRBD1 might be the D (6 bases). The V gene lost 1 base and the J gene lost 7 bases, with 13 bases spanning the gap. CDR1 LGHDT and CDR2 YNNKEL come from the germline V gene (reference sequence). This CDR3 is 14 amino acids long. The CDR3 sequence: CASSQVGAARGYTF. The CDR3 coding sequence is TGTGCCAGCAGCCAAGTGGGGGCGGCCCGTGGCTACACCTTC.

This chain connects TRBV3-1 (or the pseudogene TRBV3-2) to TRBJ2-3, with 7 nucleotides matching TRBD1. Looked up from germline, CDR1 is LGHDT and CDR2 is YNNKEL (reference sequence). Germline trimming cut 4 bases from V and 2 bases from J; bases unmatched to any gene: 12. The CDR3 length is 17 residues. CDR3 residues: CASSRQTKGAPTDTQYF. The DNA for the CDR3 is TGTGCCAGCAGCCGCCAGACCAAGGGGGCGCCCACAGATACGCAGTATTTT.

The chain employs TRBV19 and TRBJ2-1; possibly TRBD1 for D (5 bases). Per the germline V gene, CDR1 is LNHDA and CDR2 is SQIVND (reference sequence). The CDR3 is 14 amino acids. V was shortened by 6 bases and J by 3 bases, with 12 bases between the two germline ends. The DNA of the CDR3 is TGTGCCAGTAGGGCCAGGGTGGACTACAATGAGCAGTTCTTC. Translated: CASRARVDYNEQFF.